This TCR beta chain is drawn from a study of T cell responses to AZD1222 COVID-19 vaccine. General study results and limits: No repertoire was sampled before or during the peak T cell response, only after it. Seropositive status at baseline applied to only five or six AZD1222 recipients. Dominant at 160-218 and 743-854, vaccine-associated CD4 TCRs also spanned spike. The donor group comprised mostly white British people and more females; the analysis possibly underestimated clonal diversity.

Sequenced by immunoSEQ multiplex PCR; TCRdb stores in-frame clones only, minus some. The sample lists around 97,000 clones, about nine tenths occurring once. Regarding this clone: Its antigen is unknown.

This CDR3 is built from 18 residues. V shed 5 bases and J 2 bases; nucleotides not matched to a gene: 13. In germline, CDR1 is SGHRS, CDR2 YFSETQ. This TCR was sampled from an adult in good health. The chain uses TRBV5-1 and TRBJ2-6; 7 positions agree with TRBD1. The sample in question was peripheral blood, obtained on day 0 of AZD1222 vaccination. CDR3 amino acids: CASRTDRAIRTGANVLTF. The CDR3 nucleotides read TGCGCCAGCAGAACCGACAGGGCGATCAGGACTGGGGCCAACGTCCTGACTTTC.